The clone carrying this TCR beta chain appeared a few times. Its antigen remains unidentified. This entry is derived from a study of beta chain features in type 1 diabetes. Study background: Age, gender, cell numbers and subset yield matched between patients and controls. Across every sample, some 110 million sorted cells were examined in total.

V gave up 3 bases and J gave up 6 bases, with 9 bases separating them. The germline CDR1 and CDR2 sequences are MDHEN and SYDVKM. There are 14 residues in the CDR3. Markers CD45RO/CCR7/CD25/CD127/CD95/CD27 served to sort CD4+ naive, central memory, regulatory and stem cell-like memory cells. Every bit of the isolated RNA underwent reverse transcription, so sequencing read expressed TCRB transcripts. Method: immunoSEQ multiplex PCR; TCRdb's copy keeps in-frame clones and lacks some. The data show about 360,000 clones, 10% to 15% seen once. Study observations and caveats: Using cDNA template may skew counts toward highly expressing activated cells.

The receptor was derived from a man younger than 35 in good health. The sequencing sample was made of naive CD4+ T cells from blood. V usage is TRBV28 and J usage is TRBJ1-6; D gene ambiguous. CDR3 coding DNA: TGTGCCAGCAGTTTCCCTCGCAGTAATTCACCCCTCCACTTT. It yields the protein CASSFPRSNSPLHF.